The 6 T cell receptor beta chains given below trace back to one sample, sequenced in a study of CD8+ T cells in alopecia areata. The sample's treatment: oral pan-JAK inhibitor, 5-10 mg twice daily. Following extraction, RNA underwent reverse transcription to cDNA, which served as the sequencing template. TCRdb's copy holds only in-frame clones and misses some; the assay was immunoSEQ multiplex PCR. The table includes about 130,000 clones, roughly 52% detected once. The source material was CD8+ T cells sorted from blood, sampled at week 4, from a patient treated with tofacitinib. These receptors all come from a human donor with alopecia areata.

The chain uses TRBV6-5 and TRBJ1-6; 7 nucleotides line up with TRBD1. The trim removed 2 bases at V and 8 bases at J, leaving 3 bases unmatched. The CDR3 covers 14 residues. Germline CDR1 MNHEY, CDR2 SVGAGI. CDR3 coding DNA: TGTGCCAGCAGTTACGGCCAGGGGGATTCACCCCTCCACTTT. This sequence encodes CASSYGQGDSPLHF.

The table lists this clone with a few counts. This chain's CDR3 is CSVGEGQGNEQYF. CDR3 nucleotide sequence: TGCAGCGTTGGCGAAGGACAGGGCAACGAGCAGTACTTC. V is TRBV29-1 and J is TRBJ2-7; 8 bases agree with TRBD1. Germline V gene lookup returns CDR1 SQVTM and CDR2 ANQGSEA. This CDR3 has 13 amino acids. Trimming at V came to 4 bases and at J to 5 bases, leaving 7 bases not matched to a gene.

J is TRBJ1-3 and V is TRBV7-6; possibly TRBD1 for D (6 bases). The CDR3 has 16 residues. Germline loops: CDR1 SGHVS, CDR2 FNYEAQ. V was clipped by 5 bases and J by 0 bases, with 14 bases between them. CDR3 protein: CASSQGHYSSGNTIYF. The CDR3 bases are TGTGCCAGCAGCCAGGGACATTACTCCTCTGGAAACACCATATATTTT.

The CDR3 bases are TGTGCCAGTAGTATAAAGAGGTGGGGGACCCCTTCTGAAGCTTTCTTT. This sequence encodes CASSIKRWGTPSEAFF. The V and J genes are TRBV19 and TRBJ1-1, with D perhaps TRBD1 (5 bases). This CDR3 region has 16 residues. Trimming removed 2 bases from V and 6 bases from J, with 19 bases in between. In germline, CDR1 is LNHDA, CDR2 SQIVND (reference sequence).

The J gene is TRBJ2-7, the V gene TRBV7-9; 8 positions match TRBD1. The germline V gene encodes CDR1 SEHNR and CDR2 FQNEAQ (reference sequence). The ends lost 5 bases at V and 6 bases at J; junction bases unmatched: 9. The CDR3 length is 14 residues. CDR3 amino acids: CASSPGNRGFEQYF. The CDR3 DNA follows: TGTGCCAGCAGCCCCGGAAACAGGGGGTTCGAGCAGTACTTC.

The CDR3 reads CASSLGADQPQHF. The CDR3 DNA reads TGTGCCAGCAGCTTAGGGGCGGATCAGCCCCAGCATTTT. J is TRBJ1-5 and V is TRBV11-2; D call uncertain. Deletions cut 1 base from V and 5 bases from J, with 6 bases between. Germline assignment: CDR1 SGHAT and CDR2 FQNNGV. This CDR3 has 13 residues.